Listed below are T cell receptor beta chains from one sample, sequenced in a study of blood T cell repertoires in COVID-19. Assay: immunoSEQ multiplex PCR; the TCRdb copy retains only in-frame clones and omits some. The sample consists of approximately 400,000 clones, roughly 80% of them appearing once. Sequenced material: PBMCs or T cells enriched from blood (not recorded which). The receptors come from a woman between 50 and 59 years old who had recovered from COVID-19. The CDR3 runs from the conserved cysteine through the conserved F or W. D genes are given only for firm matches. Part of the rows lack a size; the others show once, few, many or a class for expanded clones.

V,D,size,J,DNA,CDR3
TRBV6-2/TRBV6-3,NA,NA,TRBJ1-2,TGTGCCAGCAGTTACTCGCTTTCGGGGTCTTTCTATGGCTACACCTTC,CASSYSLSGSFYGYTF
TRBV30,NA,NA,TRBJ1-2,TGTGCCTGGAGCAACGGGGTCCATGGCTACACCTTC,CAWSNGVHGYTF
TRBV7-9,NA,few,TRBJ1-6,TGTGCCAGCAGCTTAGGATTGGGCGGGGAGGTGGATTCACCCCTCCACTTT,CASSLGLGGEVDSPLHF
TRBV2,NA,NA,TRBJ1-1,TGTGCCAGCAGTGAACAGGGGAACACTGAAGCTTTCTTT,CASSEQGNTEAFF
TRBV6-5,NA,once,TRBJ2-2,TGTGCCAGCAGTTCCCGAGGGGGCACCGGGGAGCTGTTTTTT,CASSSRGGTGELFF
TRBV29-1,TRBD2,NA,TRBJ2-7,TGCAGCGTGATGCGGGAGAGCACCTACGAGCAGTACTTC,CSVMRESTYEQYF
TRBV9,NA,NA,TRBJ1-6,TGTGCCAGCAGCGCAGGGGTAGGAAATAATTCACCCCTCCACTTT,CASSAGVGNNSPLHF
TRBV2,NA,NA,TRBJ1-1,TGTGCCAGCAGTGAAGCGTTAGGGTACCAGGGGTCGACTTTCTTT,CASSEALGYQGSTFF
TRBV6-5,NA,NA,TRBJ2-7,TGTGCCAGCAGAAAATCTCACAGGACCCCCTACGAGCAGTACTTC,CASRKSHRTPYEQYF
TRBV3-1/TRBV3-2,NA,NA,TRBJ2-5,TGTGCCAGCAGCCCTCAACCCGGACTACCACAGTACTTC,CASSPQPGLPQYF
TRBV2,NA,NA,TRBJ2-7,TGTGCCAGCAGTGATGTCGGAGGGAACGAGCAGTACTTC,CASSDVGGNEQYF
TRBV12-3/TRBV12-4,NA,NA,TRBJ1-1,TGTGCCAGCAGTTTGGGCAGGGCCACTGAAGCTTTCTTT,CASSLGRATEAFF
TRBV5-1,NA,few,TRBJ1-1,TGCGCCAGCAGCTTGGGGCAGAACCCTCAGTCTGGCACTGAAGCTTTCTTT,CASSLGQNPQSGTEAFF
TRBV21-1,NA,NA,TRBJ1-1,TGTGCCAGCAGCAAAGTGTGGCGGGGGACGAACACTGAAGCTTTCTTT,CASSKVWRGTNTEAFF
TRBV5-1,TRBD1,NA,TRBJ1-2,TGCGCCAGCAGCTTGGGACAGGGAGGCTATGGCTACACCTTC,CASSLGQGGYGYTF
TRBV4-3,NA,NA,TRBJ1-6,TGCGCCAGCAGCCAAGATTGGGGGGGAAATAATTCACCCCTCCACTTT,CASSQDWGGNNSPLHF
TRBV6-1,TRBD1,NA,TRBJ1-2,TGTGCCAGCAGTGAGGACAGGGGAGGTGCCTATGGCTACACCTTC,CASSEDRGGAYGYTF
TRBV5-5,NA,NA,TRBJ1-2,TGTGCCAGCAGCGGGATGGACAGTGGCTACACCTTC,CASSGMDSGYTF
TRBV5-4,NA,NA,TRBJ2-1,TGTGCCAGCAGCTTGATGTCCGACAATGAGCAGTTCTTC,CASSLMSDNEQFF
TRBV11-2,NA,NA,TRBJ2-7,TGTGCCAGCAGCTACACCTACGAGCAGTACTTC,CASSYTYEQYF
TRBV7-2,TRBD2,few,TRBJ2-2,TGTGCCAGCAGCTTAGACGTTAGCGGGAGGGCGGCCGGGGAGCTGTTTTTT,CASSLDVSGRAAGELFF
TRBV28,TRBD2,NA,TRBJ2-3,TGTGCCAGCAGTTCAAAGGCCCTAGCGGGGGGGCGGGCGCAGTATTTT,CASSSKALAGGRAQYF
TRBV3-1/TRBV3-2,NA,NA,TRBJ1-3,TGTGCCAGCAGCCAAGTGCAGGGCTACACCATATATTTT,CASSQVQGYTIYF
TRBV2,NA,NA,TRBJ1-1,TGTGCCAGCAGTAGTCGGGTTCTGAACACTGAAGCTTTCTTT,CASSSRVLNTEAFF
TRBV27,TRBD1,NA,TRBJ1-1,TGTGCCAGCAGTTCCCGGGACAGGGGGGGTGAAGCTTTCTTT,CASSSRDRGGEAFF
TRBV5-4,NA,NA,TRBJ2-7,TGTGCCAGCAGCTTTGGCGGAGGGGAATCCTACGAGCAGTACTTC,CASSFGGGESYEQYF
TRBV30,TRBD1,few,TRBJ1-6,TGTGCCTGGGGACAGGGTCATTCACCCCTCCACTTT,CAWGQGHSPLHF
TRBV19,NA,NA,TRBJ1-1,TGTGCCAGTAGTATAGATGTCGGGAACACTGAAGCTTTCTTT,CASSIDVGNTEAFF
TRBV6-5,TRBD1,NA,TRBJ2-3,TGTGCCAGCTCTAGCGACAGGGGCGTATCAGATACGCAGTATTTT,CASSSDRGVSDTQYF
TRBV5-5,NA,NA,TRBJ2-7,TGTGCCAGCAACTACGGGGGGCCGGGGTACGAGCAGTACTTC,CASNYGGPGYEQYF
TRBV5-5,NA,NA,TRBJ1-4,TGTGCCAGCAGCCCCGAAACAGGCCCCAATGAAAAACTGTTTTTT,CASSPETGPNEKLFF
TRBV5-4,TRBD2,once,TRBJ2-1,TGTGCCAGCAGCTCCGGGACTAGCGGGAGGGGAGAGCAGTTCTTC,CASSSGTSGRGEQFF
TRBV5-1,NA,NA,TRBJ1-2,TGCGCCAGCAGCTACGCGGGGACGGCTAACTATGGCTACACCTTC,CASSYAGTANYGYTF
TRBV19,NA,once,TRBJ2-7,TGTGCCAGTAGTTCGGGACTCTTATCCTACGAGCAGTACTTC,CASSSGLLSYEQYF
TRBV6-2/TRBV6-3,NA,once,TRBJ2-3,TGTGCCAGCAGTCCGTCAGGCTTAGCGGAGAGCACAGATACGCAGTATTTT,CASSPSGLAESTDTQYF
TRBV5-1,NA,NA,TRBJ2-3,TGCGCCAGCAGCCGGGCGGGGAATACAGATACGCAGTATTTT,CASSRAGNTDTQYF
TRBV20-1,NA,NA,TRBJ1-2,TGCAGTGCGCCCAGGGGTAATGGCTACACCTTC,CSAPRGNGYTF
TRBV7-9,NA,NA,TRBJ1-1,TGTGCCAGCAGCTTAGGCCTTCTAGGGGGCACTGAAGCTTTCTTT,CASSLGLLGGTEAFF
TRBV6-5,TRBD1,NA,TRBJ1-2,TGTGCCAGCAGTTGGGCAGGGGGTCAATTCTATGGCTACACCTTC,CASSWAGGQFYGYTF
TRBV11-2,TRBD1,NA,TRBJ2-7,TGTGCCAGCAGCCGGGACAGACACTCCTACGAGCAGTACTTC,CASSRDRHSYEQYF
TRBV4-2,TRBD2,NA,TRBJ2-3,TGTGCCAGCAGCCAAGATCTTTTAGCGGGAGTTTTAGATACGCAGTATTTT,CASSQDLLAGVLDTQYF
TRBV27,TRBD1,NA,TRBJ1-2,TGTGCCACCAGTTCAGGGGGTTGGTATGGCTACACCTTC,CATSSGGWYGYTF
TRBV28,TRBD1,NA,TRBJ1-2,TGTGCCAGCATAGACAGGGGTTTAATATATGGCTACACCTTC,CASIDRGLIYGYTF
TRBV19,TRBD2,NA,TRBJ2-2,TGTGCCAGTAGTGGTTCCGGGACTAGCGGGAGGCCAACCACCGGGGAGCTGTTTTTT,CASSGSGTSGRPTTGELFF
TRBV28,NA,NA,TRBJ1-1,TGTGCCAGCATCCCGGGACATTACACTGAAGCTTTCTTT,CASIPGHYTEAFF
TRBV30,TRBD1,few,TRBJ1-2,TGTGCCTGGACAGGGGGCTATGGCTACACCTTC,CAWTGGYGYTF
TRBV9,TRBD2,NA,TRBJ2-1,TGTGCCAGCAGCGACAAACTAGCGGTCTCCTACAATGAGCAGTTCTTC,CASSDKLAVSYNEQFF
TRBV19,TRBD1,NA,TRBJ2-5,TGTGCCACGGGGACAGCAACGTTTCAAGAGACCCAGTACTTC,CATGTATFQETQYF
TRBV7-9,NA,NA,TRBJ2-5,TGTGCCAGCAGCCAGCGGCAGGACGCCGTCCGGGAGACCCAGTACTTC,CASSQRQDAVRETQYF
TRBV12-5,NA,NA,TRBJ1-5,TGTGCTAGTGGTTCTGTAGAAGGGAGGCAGCCCCAGCATTTT,CASGSVEGRQPQHF
TRBV29-1,NA,NA,TRBJ2-3,TGCAGCGTTGTAGGGGTCACAGATACGCAGTATTTT,CSVVGVTDTQYF